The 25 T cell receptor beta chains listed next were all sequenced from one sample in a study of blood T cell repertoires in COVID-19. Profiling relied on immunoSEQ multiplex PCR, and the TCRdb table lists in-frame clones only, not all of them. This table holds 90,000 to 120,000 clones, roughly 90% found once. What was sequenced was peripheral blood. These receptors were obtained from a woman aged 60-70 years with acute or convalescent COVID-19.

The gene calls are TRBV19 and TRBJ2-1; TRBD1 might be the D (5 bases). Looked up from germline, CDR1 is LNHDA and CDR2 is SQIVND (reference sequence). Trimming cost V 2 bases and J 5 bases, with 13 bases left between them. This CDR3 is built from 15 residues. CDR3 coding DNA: TGTGCCAGTAGTATAATAGGGCAGGGCAACAATGAGCAGTTCTTC. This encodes CASSIIGQGNNEQFF.

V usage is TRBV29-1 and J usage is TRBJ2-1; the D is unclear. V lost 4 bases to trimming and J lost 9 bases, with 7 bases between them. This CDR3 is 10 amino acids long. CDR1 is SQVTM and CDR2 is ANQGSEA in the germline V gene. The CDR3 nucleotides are TGCAGCGTTGGACGAGGTGAGCAGTTCTTC. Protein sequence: CSVGRGEQFF.

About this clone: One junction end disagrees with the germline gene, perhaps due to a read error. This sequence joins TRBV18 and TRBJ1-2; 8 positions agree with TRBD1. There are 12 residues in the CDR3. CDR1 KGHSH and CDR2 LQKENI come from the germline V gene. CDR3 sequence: CASSPGQGGCSF. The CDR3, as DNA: TGTGCCAGCTCACCCGGACAGGGCGGATGCTCCTTC.

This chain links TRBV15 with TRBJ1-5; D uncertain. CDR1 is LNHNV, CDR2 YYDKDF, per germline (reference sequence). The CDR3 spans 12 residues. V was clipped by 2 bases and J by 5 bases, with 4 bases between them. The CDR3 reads CATSRLDQPQHF. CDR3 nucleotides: TGTGCCACCAGCAGATTAGATCAGCCCCAGCATTTT.

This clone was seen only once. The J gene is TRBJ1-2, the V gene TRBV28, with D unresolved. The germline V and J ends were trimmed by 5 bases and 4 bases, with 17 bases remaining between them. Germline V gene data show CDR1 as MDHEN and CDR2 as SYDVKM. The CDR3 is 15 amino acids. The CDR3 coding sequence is TGTGCCAGCAGTACCTTCCGCAGGTTCCTCTATGGCTACACCTTC. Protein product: CASSTFRRFLYGYTF.

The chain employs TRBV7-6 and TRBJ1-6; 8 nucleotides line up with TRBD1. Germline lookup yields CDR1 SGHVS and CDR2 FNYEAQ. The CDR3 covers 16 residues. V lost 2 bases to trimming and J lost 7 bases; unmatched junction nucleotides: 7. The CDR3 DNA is TGTGCCAGCAGCTTACTTTCAGGGGGCGTAAATTCACCCCTCCACTTT. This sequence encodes CASSLLSGGVNSPLHF.

CDR3 sequence: CASSPGAIAGELFF. DNA for the CDR3: TGTGCCAGCAGCCCTGGGGCGATTGCAGGGGAGCTGTTTTTT. The chain combines TRBV11-3 with TRBJ2-2, with D possibly being TRBD1 (5 bases). Trimming shortened V by 5 bases and J by 8 bases, and 15 bases separated the two germline ends. This CDR3 has 14 amino acids. From germline, CDR1 is SGHNT and CDR2 YENEEA.

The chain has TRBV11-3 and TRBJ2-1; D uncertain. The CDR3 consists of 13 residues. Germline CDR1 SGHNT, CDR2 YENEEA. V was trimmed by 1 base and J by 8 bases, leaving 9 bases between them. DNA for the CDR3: TGTGCCAGCAGCTTAGCATTTGAGGATGAGCAGTTCTTC. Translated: CASSLAFEDEQFF.

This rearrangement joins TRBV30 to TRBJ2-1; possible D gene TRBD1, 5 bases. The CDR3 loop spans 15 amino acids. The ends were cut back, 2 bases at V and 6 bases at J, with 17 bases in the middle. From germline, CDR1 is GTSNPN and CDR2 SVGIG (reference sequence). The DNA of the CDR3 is TGTGCCTGGAGTACTACCTGGGGCGCAGTCAATGAGCAGTTCTTC. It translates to CAWSTTWGAVNEQFF.

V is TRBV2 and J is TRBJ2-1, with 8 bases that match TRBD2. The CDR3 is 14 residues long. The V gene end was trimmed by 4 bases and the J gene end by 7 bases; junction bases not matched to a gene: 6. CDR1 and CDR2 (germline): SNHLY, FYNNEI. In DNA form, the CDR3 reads TGTGCCAGCAGTGGGGCGGGAGGATGGAATGAGCAGTTCTTC. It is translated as CASSGAGGWNEQFF.

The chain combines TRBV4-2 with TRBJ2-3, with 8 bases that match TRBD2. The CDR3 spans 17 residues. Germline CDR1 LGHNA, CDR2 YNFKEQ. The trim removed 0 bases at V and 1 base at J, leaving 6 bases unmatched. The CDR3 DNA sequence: TGTGCCAGCAGCCAAGATTCAGCGGGGGCTGGCACAGATACGCAGTATTTT. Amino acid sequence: CASSQDSAGAGTDTQYF.

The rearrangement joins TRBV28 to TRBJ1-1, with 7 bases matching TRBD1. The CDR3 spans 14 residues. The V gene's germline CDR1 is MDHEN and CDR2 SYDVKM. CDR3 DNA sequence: TGTGCAGCAGGGCGACAGGGAAGGGTAGCTGAAGCTTTCTTT. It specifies CAAGRQGRVAEAFF.

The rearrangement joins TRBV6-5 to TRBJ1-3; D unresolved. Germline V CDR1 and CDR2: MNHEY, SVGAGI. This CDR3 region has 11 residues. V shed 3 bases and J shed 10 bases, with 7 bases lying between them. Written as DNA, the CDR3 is TGTGCCAGCAGTTATTCGGGGACCATATATTTT. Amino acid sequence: CASSYSGTIYF.

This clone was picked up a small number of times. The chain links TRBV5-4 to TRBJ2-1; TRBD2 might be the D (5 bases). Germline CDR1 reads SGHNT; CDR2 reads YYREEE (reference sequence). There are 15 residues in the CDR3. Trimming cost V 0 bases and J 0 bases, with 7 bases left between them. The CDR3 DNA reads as TGTGCCAGCAGCTTGGGGAGGAGCTCCTACAATGAGCAGTTCTTC. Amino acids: CASSLGRSSYNEQFF.

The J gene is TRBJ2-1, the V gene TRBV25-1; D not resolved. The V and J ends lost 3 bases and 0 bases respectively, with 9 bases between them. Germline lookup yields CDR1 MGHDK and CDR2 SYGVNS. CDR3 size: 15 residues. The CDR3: CASSDLAVSYNEQFF. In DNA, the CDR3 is TGTGCCAGCAGTGATTTAGCCGTCTCCTACAATGAGCAGTTCTTC.

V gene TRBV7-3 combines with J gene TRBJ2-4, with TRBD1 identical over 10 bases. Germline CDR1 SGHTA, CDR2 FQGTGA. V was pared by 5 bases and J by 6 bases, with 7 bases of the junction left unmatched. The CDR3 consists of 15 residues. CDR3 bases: TGTGCCAGCAGCCGAGAGGGGGACAGGGGAAACATTCAGTACTTC. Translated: CASSREGDRGNIQYF. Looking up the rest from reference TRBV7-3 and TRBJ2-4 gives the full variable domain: GAGVSQTPSNKVTEKGKYVELRCDPISGHTALYWYRQSLGQGPEFLIYFQGTGAADDSGLPNDRFFAVRPEGSVSTLKIQRTERGDSAVYLCASSREGDRGNIQYFGAGTRLSVL.

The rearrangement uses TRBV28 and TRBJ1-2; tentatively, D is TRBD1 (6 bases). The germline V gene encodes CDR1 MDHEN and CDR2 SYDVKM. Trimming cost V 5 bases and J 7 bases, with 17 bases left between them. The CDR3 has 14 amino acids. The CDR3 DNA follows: TGTGCCAGCAGTACCGGACAGAGAGTGGGTGGCTACACCTTC. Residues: CASSTGQRVGGYTF.

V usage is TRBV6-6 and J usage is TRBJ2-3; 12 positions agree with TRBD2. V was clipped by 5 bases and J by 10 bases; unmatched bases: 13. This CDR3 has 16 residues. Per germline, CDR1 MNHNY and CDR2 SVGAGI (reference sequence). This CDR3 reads CASSLPGLAGTDSQYF. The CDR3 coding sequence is TGTGCCAGCAGTCTTCCGGGACTAGCGGGTACCGACTCGCAGTATTTT.

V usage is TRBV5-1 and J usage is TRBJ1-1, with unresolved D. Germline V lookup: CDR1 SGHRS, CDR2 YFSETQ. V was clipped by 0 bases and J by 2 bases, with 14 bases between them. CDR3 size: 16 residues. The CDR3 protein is CASSLVLVSPNTEAFF. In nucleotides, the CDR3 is TGCGCCAGCAGCTTGGTATTAGTATCACCAAACACTGAAGCTTTCTTT.

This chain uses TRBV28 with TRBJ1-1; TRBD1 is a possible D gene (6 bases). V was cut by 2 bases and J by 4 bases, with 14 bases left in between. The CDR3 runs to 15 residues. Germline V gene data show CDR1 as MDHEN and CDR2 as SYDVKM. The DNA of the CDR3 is TGTGCCAGCAGTTTACCCCGGGGGGCGACCACTGAAGCTTTCTTT. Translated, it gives CASSLPRGATTEAFF.

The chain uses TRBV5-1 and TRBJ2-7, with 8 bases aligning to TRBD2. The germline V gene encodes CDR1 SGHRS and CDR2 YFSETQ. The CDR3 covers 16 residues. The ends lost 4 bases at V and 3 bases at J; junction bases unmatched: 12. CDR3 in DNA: TGCGCCAGCAGCCCGGGGGGGGGTATTCGGGTCTACGAGCAGTACTTC. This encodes CASSPGGGIRVYEQYF.

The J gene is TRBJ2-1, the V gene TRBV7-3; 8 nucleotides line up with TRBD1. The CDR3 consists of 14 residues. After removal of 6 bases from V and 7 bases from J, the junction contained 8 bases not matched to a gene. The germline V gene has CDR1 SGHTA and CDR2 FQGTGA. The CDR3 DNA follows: TGTGCCAGCAGTACTACAGGGGGTGAAAATGAGCAGTTCTTC. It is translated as CASSTTGGENEQFF. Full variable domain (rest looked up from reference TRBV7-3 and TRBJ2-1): GAGVSQTPSNKVTEKGKYVELRCDPISGHTALYWYRQSLGQGPEFLIYFQGTGAADDSGLPNDRFFAVRPEGSVSTLKIQRTERGDSAVYLCASSTTGGENEQFFGPGTRLTVL.

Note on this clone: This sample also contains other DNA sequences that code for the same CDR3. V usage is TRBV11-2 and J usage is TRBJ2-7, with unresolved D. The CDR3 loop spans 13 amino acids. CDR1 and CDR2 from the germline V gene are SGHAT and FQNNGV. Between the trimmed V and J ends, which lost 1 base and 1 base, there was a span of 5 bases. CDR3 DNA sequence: TGTGCCAGCAGCTTAGCGGAGTCCTACGAGCAGTACTTC. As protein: CASSLAESYEQYF.

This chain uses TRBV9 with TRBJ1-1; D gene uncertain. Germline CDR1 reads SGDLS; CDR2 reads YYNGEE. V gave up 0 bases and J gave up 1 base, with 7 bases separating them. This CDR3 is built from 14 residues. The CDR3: CASSVARGNTEAFF. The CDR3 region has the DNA TGTGCCAGCAGCGTAGCGAGAGGGAACACTGAAGCTTTCTTT.

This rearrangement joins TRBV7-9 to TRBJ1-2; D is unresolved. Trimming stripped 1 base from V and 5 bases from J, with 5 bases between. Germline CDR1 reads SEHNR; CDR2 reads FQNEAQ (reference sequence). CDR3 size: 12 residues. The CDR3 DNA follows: TGTGCCAGCAGCTTAGGGGCATATGGCTACACCTTC. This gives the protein CASSLGAYGYTF.